Below are 24 T cell receptor beta chains sequenced from a single sample in a study of blood T cell repertoires in COVID-19. Generated by immunoSEQ multiplex PCR, the TCRdb table keeps only in-frame clones and is missing some. The table has around 80,000 clones, about 85% seen once; the top ten hold roughly 9%. Source material: peripheral blood. Receptors originate from a human donor in a cohort sampled during active COVID-19.

The J gene is TRBJ2-3, the V gene TRBV28; TRBD1 is a possible D gene (5 bases). Germline lookup yields CDR1 MDHEN and CDR2 SYDVKM. V lost 6 bases to trimming and J lost 3 bases, with 10 bases between them. The CDR3 is 13 amino acids. Here the CDR3 DNA reads TGTGCCAGCAGGCGCCAGGGAACAGATACGCAGTATTTT. Translating it yields CASRRQGTDTQYF.

V usage is TRBV19 and J usage is TRBJ1-5, with 7 bases fitting TRBD1. V was clipped by 3 bases and J by 5 bases; unmatched bases: 7. Germline V gives CDR1 LNHDA, CDR2 SQIVND (reference sequence). CDR3 size: 15 residues. CDR3 DNA sequence: TGTGCCAGTAGTATCGGGAACAGGGGTTATCAGCCCCAGCATTTT. This codes for CASSIGNRGYQPQHF.

The chain employs TRBV9 and TRBJ2-3; 13 bases agree with TRBD2. Germline CDR1 is SGDLS and CDR2 is YYNGEE. Trimming took 4 bases from V and 4 from J; bases not matched to a gene: 3. CDR3 length: 15 residues. The CDR3 loop is CASSLLAGGADTQYF. In DNA form, the CDR3 reads TGTGCCAGCAGCTTACTAGCGGGGGGGGCAGATACGCAGTATTTT.

The chain recombines TRBV28 with TRBJ1-6; 7 positions match TRBD1. After removal of 6 bases from V and 7 bases from J, the junction contained 6 bases not matched to a gene. This CDR3 spans 14 amino acids. Germline V gene sequence: CDR1 MDHEN, CDR2 SYDVKM. The CDR3 sequence: CASSPGQRNSPLHF. The CDR3, as DNA: TGTGCCAGCAGCCCGGGACAGCGAAATTCACCCCTCCACTTT.

Only one count was recorded for this clone. The chain couples TRBV11-2 to TRBJ2-3; tentatively, D is TRBD2 (7 bases). Trimming removed 2 bases from V and 5 bases from J, with 14 bases in between. This CDR3 is 15 amino acids long. Germline loops: CDR1 SGHAT, CDR2 FQNNGV. CDR3 residues: CASSLMGGQKDTQYF. The CDR3 DNA reads as TGTGCCAGCAGCTTAATGGGGGGGCAGAAAGATACGCAGTATTTT.

The chain combines TRBV7-9 with TRBJ1-2; D is perhaps TRBD1 (6 bases). Trimming pared 6 bases from V and 11 bases from J, leaving 25 bases between. This CDR3 is built from 15 residues. Per germline, CDR1 SEHNR and CDR2 FQNEAQ (reference sequence). CDR3 DNA sequence: TGTGCCAGCAGTACTAAGTCCCAGGGGAGAGAGGCGTACACCTTC. Its translation is CASSTKSQGREAYTF. Full variable domain (remainder filled in from reference TRBV7-9 and TRBJ1-2): DTGVSQNPRHKITKRGQNVTFRCDPISEHNRLYWYRQTLGQGPEFLTYFQNEAQLEKSRLLSDRFSAERPKGSFSTLEIQRTEQGDSAMYLCASSTKSQGREAYTFGSGTRLTVV.

This clone was seen a single time. The chain carries TRBV2 and TRBJ1-2, with 7 bases that match TRBD1. The CDR3 has 14 residues. CDR1 is SNHLY, CDR2 FYNNEI, per germline. V gave up 8 bases and J gave up 6 bases; unmatched junction bases: 12. The CDR3 DNA is TGTGCCAGCGGGGAGCAGGGGGATCGTGATGGCTACACCTTC. It is translated as CASGEQGDRDGYTF. The entire variable domain, with the rest obtained from reference TRBV2 and TRBJ1-2, is as follows: EPEVTQTPSHQVTQMGQEVILRCVPISNHLYFYWYRQILGQKVEFLVSFYNNEISEKSEIFDDQFSVERPDGSNFTLKIRSTKLEDSAMYFCASGEQGDRDGYTFGSGTRLTVV.

This chain links TRBV10-3 with TRBJ1-6, with a weak D call TRBD1 (6 bases). This CDR3 is 14 amino acids long. The germline CDR1 and CDR2 sequences are ENHRY and SYGVKD. Trimming left V 6 bases short and J 7 bases short, with 13 bases between. CDR3 protein: CAISLNRENSPLHF. CDR3 bases: TGTGCCATCAGCTTAAACAGGGAAAATTCACCCCTCCACTTT.

This clone was seen just once. The chain carries TRBV6-6 and TRBJ2-1, with D unclear. From germline, CDR1 is MNHNY and CDR2 SVGAGI (reference sequence). The CDR3 covers 13 residues. The ends were cut back, 7 bases at V and 1 base at J, with 8 bases in the middle. The CDR3 sequence is CASTRSSYNEQFF. CDR3 DNA sequence: TGTGCCAGCACAAGGAGTTCCTACAATGAGCAGTTCTTC.

This clone was seen only a few times. The chain joins TRBV7-3 to TRBJ1-1; D is uncertain. The CDR3 length is 13 residues. V lost 0 bases and J lost 5, with 7 bases in between. The germline gives CDR1 SGHTA, CDR2 FQGTGA. The CDR3 region is CASSLTRETEAFF. For the CDR3, the DNA is TGTGCCAGCAGCTTAACTCGGGAGACTGAAGCTTTCTTT.

The chain employs TRBV19 and TRBJ2-7; TRBD1 is a possible D gene (7 bases). Looked up from germline, CDR1 is LNHDA and CDR2 is SQIVND (reference sequence). V was clipped by 7 bases and J by 1 base, with 20 bases between them. This CDR3 has 16 amino acids. The CDR3 nucleotides read TGTGCCAGTATCACTAGCCGGGACAGCCAATCCTACGAGCAGTACTTC. Translating it yields CASITSRDSQSYEQYF.

The chain employs TRBV6-6 and TRBJ2-3; 8 bases are shared with TRBD1. CDR1 is MNHNY and CDR2 is SVGAGI in the germline V gene (reference sequence). This CDR3 contains 13 residues. V lost 5 bases and J lost 6; bases outside the gene matches: 4. CDR3 protein: CASSLQGADTQYF. Here the CDR3 DNA reads TGTGCCAGCAGTCTGCAGGGGGCCGATACGCAGTATTTT.

The chain links TRBV7-3 to TRBJ2-1, with 8 bases fitting TRBD2. Germline CDR1 and CDR2: SGHTA and FQGTGA. With V trimmed by 6 bases and J by 12 bases, 4 bases remained unmatched. The CDR3 runs to 11 residues. CDR3 nucleotide sequence: TGTGCCAGCAGTTTGCGGGAGGTGCAGTTCTTC. Protein sequence: CASSLREVQFF.

The chain employs TRBV7-2 and TRBJ2-7, with 8 bases fitting TRBD1. With 3 bases clipped from V and 6 bases from J, the junction kept 10 bases outside the gene matches. The CDR3 length is 15 residues. The germline gives CDR1 SGHTA, CDR2 FQGNSA. As DNA, the CDR3 is TGTGCCAGCAGCTTGGGCGGGCAGGGGGCCGGCGAGCAGTACTTC. Translating gives CASSLGGQGAGEQYF.

This chain uses TRBV11-2 with TRBJ1-2; D not certain. Trimming shortened V by 1 base and J by 4 bases, and 10 bases separated the two germline ends. Germline V gene data show CDR1 as SGHAT and CDR2 as FQNNGV. The CDR3 consists of 14 residues. CDR3 coding DNA: TGTGCCAGCAGCTTAGGCCCGAGCCTCTATGGCTACACCTTC. Translation: CASSLGPSLYGYTF.

Here the CDR3 reads CASSAGLSSYNEQFF. DNA for the CDR3: TGTGCCAGCAGCGCGGGGCTCAGCTCCTACAATGAGCAGTTCTTC. J is TRBJ2-1 and V is TRBV5-5; weak D call: TRBD2 (6 bases). This CDR3 contains 15 residues. Germline V CDR1 and CDR2: SGHKS, YYEKEE (reference sequence). V was clipped by 4 bases and J by 0 bases, with 11 bases between them.

The chain links TRBV2 to TRBJ1-6; 9 bases agree with TRBD1. The ends lost 6 bases at V and 10 bases at J; junction bases unmatched: 10. The germline CDR1 and CDR2 sequences are SNHLY and FYNNEI. The CDR3 covers 15 residues. The CDR3 DNA reads as TGTGCCAGCAGCCCAATGACAGGGGGAGGATCACCCCTCCACTTT. It is translated as CASSPMTGGGSPLHF.

This chain connects TRBV2 to TRBJ1-1, with 10 bases aligning to TRBD1. Germline assignment: CDR1 SNHLY and CDR2 FYNNEI. This CDR3 is 13 amino acids long. The V and J ends lost 7 bases and 6 bases, in that order; junction bases with no gene match: 5. The CDR3 protein is CASNGQGVPEAFF. The CDR3, as DNA: TGTGCCAGCAACGGACAGGGGGTCCCTGAAGCTTTCTTT.

The chain couples TRBV5-4 to TRBJ2-4, with a weak D call TRBD1 (6 bases). The CDR3 extends over 14 amino acids. Germline V gene data show CDR1 as SGHNT and CDR2 as YYREEE (reference sequence). V was cut by 2 bases and J by 5 bases, with 11 bases left in between. Written as DNA, the CDR3 is TGTGCCAGCAGCTTATGGGGGCGGCAAAACATTCAGTACTTC. This encodes CASSLWGRQNIQYF.

This chain uses TRBV14 with TRBJ2-1; D gene ambiguous. Per germline, CDR1 SGHDN and CDR2 FVKESK. The ends were cut back, 4 bases at V and 4 bases at J, with 8 bases in the middle. The CDR3 extends over 13 amino acids. CDR3 in amino acids: CASSLDLYNEQFF. For the CDR3, the DNA is TGTGCCAGCAGCCTCGACTTGTACAATGAGCAGTTCTTC.

Notes on this clone: The same CDR3 arises from other DNA sequences in this sample as well. The chain uses TRBV30 and TRBJ1-5; D may be TRBD1 (5 bases). Trimming stripped 1 base from V and 4 bases from J, with 8 bases between. The CDR3 has 13 residues. Germline assignment: CDR1 GTSNPN and CDR2 SVGIG (reference sequence). The CDR3 nucleotides are TGTGCCTGGAGTGGGGGGGGAAATCAGCCCCAGCATTTT. Protein: CAWSGGGNQPQHF.

This chain links TRBV28 with TRBJ2-5, with 7 bases aligning to TRBD2. CDR3 length equals 15 residues. Germline assignment: CDR1 MDHEN and CDR2 SYDVKM. The ends lost 4 bases at V and 1 base at J; junction bases unmatched: 6. DNA for the CDR3: TGTGCCAGCAGTTCCCCGGGGAGGGTCCAAGAGACCCAGTACTTC. It yields the protein CASSSPGRVQETQYF.

The rearrangement joins TRBV9 to TRBJ2-1, with 8 bases identical to TRBD2. The CDR3 covers 19 residues. V shed 3 bases, J shed 1 base, and the junction held 15 bases outside the gene matches. Germline V gene sequence: CDR1 SGDLS, CDR2 YYNGEE. CDR3 DNA sequence: TGTGCCAGCAGCGCCCGACCTCCCGGGGGGGAGGGATCCTACAATGAGCAGTTCTTC. It is translated as CASSARPPGGEGSYNEQFF. Combining the CDR3 with reference TRBV9 and TRBJ2-1 gives the whole variable domain DSGVTQTPKHLITATGQRVTLRCSPRSGDLSVYWYQQSLDQGLQFLIQYYNGEERAKGNILERFSAQQFPDLHSELNLSSLELGDSALYFCASSARPPGGEGSYNEQFFGPGTRLTVL.

V and J are TRBV28 and TRBJ2-5; 9 positions agree with TRBD1. The CDR3 has 14 residues. J lost 5 bases, V lost 6 bases, and 7 bases had no gene match. Per germline, CDR1 MDHEN and CDR2 SYDVKM. CDR3 in DNA: TGTGCCAGCAGCTCCGGGACAGGGAGGGAGACCCAGTACTTC. Protein product: CASSSGTGRETQYF.